These 4 T cell receptor beta chains came from one sample sequenced in a study of T cell clonality in common variable immunodeficiency. The data were produced by immunoSEQ multiplex PCR, yet TCRdb's version contains in-frame clones alone and is incomplete. The specimen has around 52,000 clones, none found just once. Sequencing input: peripheral blood mononuclear cells. Every receptor here comes from a person aged 18 to 75 in good health.

There are many counts of this clone. The observed sequence ends 3 residues before the CDR3 terminus, with the missing tail filled in from the germline J gene. The V and J genes are TRBV2 and TRBJ2-1; 10 nucleotides align to TRBD2. Germline CDR1 is SNHLY and CDR2 is FYNNEI. With V trimmed by 6 bases and J by 4 bases, 3 bases remained unmatched. The CDR3 contains 14 residues. CDR3: CASRWTSGYNEQFF. The part of the CDR3 DNA that was read is TGTGCCAGCAGGTGGACTAGCGGATACAATGAG.

This clone was observed at least ten times. The read ends 3 residues early relative to the CDR3; the germline J gene fills the gap. The rearrangement links TRBV20-1 to TRBJ2-7; D perhaps matches TRBD2 (5 bases). With 0 bases removed from V and 5 bases from J, the gap between germline ends came to 11 bases. This CDR3 is built from 13 residues. CDR1 is DFQATT, CDR2 SNEGSKA, per germline (reference sequence). Partial CDR3 DNA: TGCAGTGCTAGAGATGGACTTAGGGACGAG. It encodes CSARDGLRDE. The whole CDR3 sequence reads CSARDGLRDEQYF.

A few counts support this clone. CDR3 region: CASSYDRGIYEQYF. The CDR3 DNA, read in part, is TGTGCCAGCAGTTACGACAGGGGCATCTACGAG. The chain links TRBV5-4 to TRBJ2-7, with 8 bases aligning to TRBD1. The read ends 3 residues shy of where the CDR3 ends; the end is completed using the germline J gene. Trimming removed 5 bases from V and 3 bases from J; junction bases left unmatched: 7. Per germline, CDR1 SGHNT and CDR2 YYREEE (reference sequence). The CDR3 loop spans 14 amino acids. The full variable domain, completed using reference TRBV5-4 and TRBJ2-7, is ETGVTQSPTHLIKTRGQQVTLRCSSQSGHNTVSWYQQALGQGPQFIFQYYREEENGRGNFPPRFSGLQFPNYSSELNVNALELDDSALYLCASSYDRGIYEQYFGPGTRLTVT.

This clone was found a few times. The CDR3 goes on 3 residues after the read ends, and that part is filled in from the germline J gene. The V gene is TRBV5-1, the J gene TRBJ1-6, with D tentatively TRBD1 (6 bases). CDR1 is SGHRS and CDR2 is YFSETQ in the germline V gene. The CDR3 spans 16 residues. With 0 bases removed from V and 8 bases from J, the gap between germline ends came to 15 bases. The DNA read from the CDR3 is TGCGCCAGCAGCTTGGCGGGACACCGAGGGGATTCACCC. Amino acid sequence: CASSLAGHRGDSP. The whole CDR3 region reads CASSLAGHRGDSPLHF.